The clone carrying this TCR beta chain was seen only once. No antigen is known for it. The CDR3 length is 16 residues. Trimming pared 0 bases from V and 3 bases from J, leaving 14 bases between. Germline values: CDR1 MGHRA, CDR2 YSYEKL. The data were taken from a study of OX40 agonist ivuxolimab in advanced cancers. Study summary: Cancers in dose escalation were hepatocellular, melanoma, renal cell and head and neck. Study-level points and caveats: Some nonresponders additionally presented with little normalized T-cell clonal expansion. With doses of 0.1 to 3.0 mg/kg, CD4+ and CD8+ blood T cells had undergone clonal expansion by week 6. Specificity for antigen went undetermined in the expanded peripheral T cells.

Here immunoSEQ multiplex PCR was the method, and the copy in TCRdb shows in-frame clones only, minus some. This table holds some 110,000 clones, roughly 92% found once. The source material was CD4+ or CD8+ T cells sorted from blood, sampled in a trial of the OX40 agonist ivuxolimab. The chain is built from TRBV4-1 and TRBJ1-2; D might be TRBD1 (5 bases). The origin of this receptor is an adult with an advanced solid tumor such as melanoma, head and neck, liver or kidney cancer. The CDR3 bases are TGCGCCAGCAGCCAAGACGGGACCCCCGCGGACTATGGCTACACCTTC. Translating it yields CASSQDGTPADYGYTF.